This TCR beta chain was recovered during a study of response to subunit inactivated influenza vaccine. Study outcomes and limitations: After each seasonal influenza vaccination, few new T cells are recruited, the authors suggested.

TCRdb reanalysed the RT-PCR reads using MiXCR and keeps one entry per CDR3 protein. The repertoire holds 650,000 to 800,000 distinct CDR3 sequences, with about 14% as singletons. This clonotype was detected only a few times. Its specificity is not known. V was trimmed by 3 bases and J by 8 bases, leaving 7 bases between them. CDR3 length: 11 amino acids. This specimen was PBMCs from blood, taken 14 to 15 days before vaccination. V gene TRBV12-3 or TRBV12-4 combines with J gene TRBJ1-2; D remains ambiguous. This TCR was sampled from a man between 45 and 60 years old who received an inactivated influenza vaccine. Here the CDR3 reads CASSFGWGYTF. The DNA for the CDR3 is TGTGCCAGCAGTTTTGGATGGGGCTACACCTTC.